This T cell receptor beta chain emerged from a study of shared clonotypes between healthy human individuals (TCRdb year 2020). Background on the whole study: The cohort comprised two women and a few men aged 18 to 49 years. For each donor, CD4 naive and CD4 memory were each run on three plates, CD8 naive on two plates, and CD8 memory on one plate. To estimate repertoire size and how much clonotype sharing occurs between individuals, the study deeply sequenced the blood TCR repertoires of several healthy adults. Different laboratories and diverse techniques were used to prepare libraries and sequence TCR repertoires, to increase sequencing depth and limit assay-specific biases. Per donor, leukapheresis produced somewhere between about 0.94 and 9 billion PBMCs. General findings and caveats noted by the study authors: Based on pairwise subsampling, the degree of clonotype sharing among donors was expected to be affected by sequencing depth. Across a handful of donors, roughly 5.4% of naive CD4, roughly 3.5% of naive CD8, approximately 2.5% of memory CD4, and roughly 0.41% of memory CD8 clonotypes were shared. The small number of donors limited the genetic and exposure-history diversity represented. Rarefaction of sorted-subset datasets indicated incomplete sequencing despite the large sequencing depth. Larger estimated clonotype richness was generally found for naive subsets than for memory subsets. Sampling was limited to blood, and TCR repertoires in tissue likely differ from TCR repertoires in blood. Compared with non-shared clonotypes, the clonotypes found in all four sorted-subset donors had higher generation probabilities.

The donors were healthy, HIV-negative adults with no recently reported acute infections or vaccinations. Only Caucasian adults living in Nashville, Tennessee, USA were represented among the donors. CD4+ T cells were enriched by magnetic negative selection; naive cells were then positively selected on CD45RA, and the negative fraction formed the memory subset. Blood was collected by leukapheresis, and PBMCs were isolated by Ficoll-Histopaque density gradient centrifugation and then cryopreserved in liquid nitrogen vapor phase. Analytical flow cytometry was used to check the purity and quantity of every magnetically sorted T cell population. From each sorted fraction, genomic DNA was isolated and quantified by UV absorbance on a Nanodrop 2000c. As concerns this clone: What antigen it recognizes has not been identified. Base qualities are not at hand, and no much larger clone is one base apart.

Using the deep immunoSEQ assay, multiplex PCR amplified TCR CDR3 regions from genomic DNA. Extracted genomic DNA from each cell subset was distributed evenly across all wells of several immunoSEQ 96-well plates, and each plate was treated as a replicate. For sorted subsets, each replicate PCR was loaded with roughly 200 ng genomic DNA, equivalent to about 30,000 T cell genomes. Purified libraries were quantified with a Qubit 3.0 fluorometer, sized on a Bioanalyzer 2100, and re-quantified with the KAPA Library Quantification kit. Every immunoSEQ 96-well plate was sequenced on a separate single-read 150-cycle Illumina NextSeq 550 flow cell. The study's own analysis went as follows. Because only junctional sequences without quality scores were contained in the immunoSEQ output, filtering matching that applied to full-length reads could not be performed. To assign V/J genes and CDR3, sequences were annotated against IMGT germline references using PyIR, a Python wrapper for IgBLAST v1.9. Any read was removed if the V/J assignment was weak (E-value above 1e-6), the CDR3 was missing, or the read contained stop codons, out-of-frame junctions, or ambiguous translated residues. A V3J clonotype was defined by an identical inferred V gene, J gene, and CDR3 amino acid sequence. Percentage overlap between repertoires was computed as shared unique clonotypes divided by the size of the smaller repertoire. RTK rarefaction, the Chao1 estimator, and Recon v2.1 estimates of unobserved clonotypes were used to assess repertoire richness. For all TCRbeta clonotypes obtained by the gDNA method from several donors, generation probabilities were computed with OLGA. TCRdb mirrors the immuneACCESS table, restricted to in-frame sequences. Some clones are absent from its copies; in checked studies, under half trace to an unresolved V gene, and the reason for the others is unknown. That table gives V, J and clone size, and the DNA gave D and trimming. Within this sample are about 730,000 clones, with approximately 77% of them counted one time only. The ten largest clones represent around 1.7% of the sample.

The origin of this receptor is a woman in her twenties or thirties in good health. Sequenced: memory CD4+ T cells sorted from blood. The cell subset or site label on this specimen signifies: CD45RA-negative fraction.

Read as DNA, the sequence is TGCGCCAGCAGAATAGCGGGAGGTAGGAACAATGAGCAGTTCTTC. It translates as CASRIAGGRNNEQFF. The V and J genes are TRBV10-2 and TRBJ2-1, with 10 middle bases fitting TRBD2. CDR1 and CDR2, looked up from the germline V gene, are WSHSY and SAAADI. Trimming takes 6 bases off V and 5 bases off J; junction bases not matched to a gene: 7. The CDR3 has 15 amino acids, counting the end cysteine and phenylalanine. Here the CDR3 DNA is all that survives: 45 bases in frame from base 1.